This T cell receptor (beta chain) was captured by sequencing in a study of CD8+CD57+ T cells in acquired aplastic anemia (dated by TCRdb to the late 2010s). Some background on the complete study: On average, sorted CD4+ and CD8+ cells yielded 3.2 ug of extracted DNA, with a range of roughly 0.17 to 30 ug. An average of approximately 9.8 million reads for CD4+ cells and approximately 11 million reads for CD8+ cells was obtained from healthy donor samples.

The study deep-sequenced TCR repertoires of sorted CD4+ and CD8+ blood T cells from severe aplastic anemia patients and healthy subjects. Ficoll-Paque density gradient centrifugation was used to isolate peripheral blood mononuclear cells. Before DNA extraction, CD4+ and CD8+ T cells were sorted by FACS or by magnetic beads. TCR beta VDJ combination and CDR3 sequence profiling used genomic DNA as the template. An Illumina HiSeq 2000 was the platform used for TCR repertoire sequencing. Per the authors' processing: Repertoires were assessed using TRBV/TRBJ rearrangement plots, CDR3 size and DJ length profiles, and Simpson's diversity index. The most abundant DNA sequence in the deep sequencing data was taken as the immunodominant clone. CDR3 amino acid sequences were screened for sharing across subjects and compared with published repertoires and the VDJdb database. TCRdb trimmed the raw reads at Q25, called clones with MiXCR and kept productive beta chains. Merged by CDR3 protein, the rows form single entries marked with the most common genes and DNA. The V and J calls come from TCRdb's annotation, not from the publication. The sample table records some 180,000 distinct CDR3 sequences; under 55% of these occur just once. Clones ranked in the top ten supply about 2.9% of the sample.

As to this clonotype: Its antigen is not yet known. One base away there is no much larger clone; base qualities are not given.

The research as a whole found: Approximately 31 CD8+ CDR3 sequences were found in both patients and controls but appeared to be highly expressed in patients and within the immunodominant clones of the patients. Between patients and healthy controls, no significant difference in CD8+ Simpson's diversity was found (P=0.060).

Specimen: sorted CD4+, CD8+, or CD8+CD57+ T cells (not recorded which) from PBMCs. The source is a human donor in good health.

In nucleotide form, the sequence is TGTGCCAGCAGCCCGGGGGATACAGATACGCAGTATTTT. It is translated as CASSPGDTDTQYF. The chain is made from TRBV7-9 and TRBJ2-3; the D segment could be TRBD2, given 6 matching bases. Including cysteine and phenylalanine, the CDR3 has 13 amino acids. The read is trimmed to its CDR3 DNA, 39 bases read in frame from base 1. V is pared back by 5 bases and J by 3 bases, with 9 bases lying between the germline termini. The germline V gene (reference sequence) specifies SEHNR as CDR1 and FQNEAQ as CDR2.